The source of this T cell receptor beta chain is a study of OX40 agonist ivuxolimab in advanced cancers. Measured with immunoSEQ multiplex PCR; TCRdb has only the in-frame clones, and not every one. The profile shows over 70,000 clones, about 90% of them singletons. The receptor comes from an adult with an advanced solid tumor such as melanoma, head and neck, liver or kidney cancer. The sample in question was CD4+ or CD8+ T cells sorted from blood, obtained in a trial of the OX40 agonist ivuxolimab.

CDR3 coding DNA: TGTGCCAGCAGCGCAGGGGGCATCACAGATACGCAGTATTTT. Translation gives CASSAGGITDTQYF. The chain recombines TRBV6-4 with TRBJ2-3, with 8 bases lining up with TRBD1. This CDR3 comprises 14 residues. V shed 6 bases, J shed 2 bases, and the junction held 4 bases outside the gene matches. The germline V gene has CDR1 MRHNA and CDR2 SNTAGT.